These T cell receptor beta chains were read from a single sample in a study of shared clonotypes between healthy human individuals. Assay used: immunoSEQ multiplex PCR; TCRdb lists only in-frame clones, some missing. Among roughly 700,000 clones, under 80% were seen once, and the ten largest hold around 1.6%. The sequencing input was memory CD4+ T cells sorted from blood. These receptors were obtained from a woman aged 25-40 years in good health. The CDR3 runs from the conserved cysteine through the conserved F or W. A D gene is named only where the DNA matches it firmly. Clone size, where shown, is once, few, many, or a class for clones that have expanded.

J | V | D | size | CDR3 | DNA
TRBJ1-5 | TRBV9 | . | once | CASSRDLTRYQPQHF | TGTGCCAGCAGCCGCGACCTCACGAGATATCAGCCCCAGCATTTT
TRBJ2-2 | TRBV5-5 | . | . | CASSLGQGGTGELFF | TGTGCCAGCAGCTTGGGACAGGGAGGAACCGGGGAGCTGTTTTTT
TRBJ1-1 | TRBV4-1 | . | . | CASSPQMTVNTEAFF | TGCGCCAGCAGCCCCCAAATGACGGTGAACACTGAAGCTTTCTTT
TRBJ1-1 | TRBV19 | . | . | CASSIGGQKYMNTEAFF | TGTGCCAGTAGTATAGGCGGGCAGAAGTATATGAACACTGAAGCTTTCTTT
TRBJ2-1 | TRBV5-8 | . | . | CASSSGTRWGDEQFF | TGTGCCAGCAGCTCCGGGACCCGCTGGGGCGATGAGCAGTTCTTC
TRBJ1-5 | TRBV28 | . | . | CASSLGGTLYSNQPQHF | TGTGCCAGCAGTTTAGGAGGGACCCTTTATAGCAATCAGCCCCAGCATTTT
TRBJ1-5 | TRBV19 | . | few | CASSIGRQPQHF | TGTGCCAGTAGTATTGGGCGACAGCCCCAGCATTTT
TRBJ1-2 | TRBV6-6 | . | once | CASSGRRDAANYGYTF | TGTGCCAGCAGTGGACGCCGGGACGCAGCTAACTATGGCTACACCTTC
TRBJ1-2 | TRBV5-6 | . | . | CASSPRDGGNYGYTF | TGTGCCAGCAGCCCAAGGGACGGCGGGAACTATGGCTACACCTTC
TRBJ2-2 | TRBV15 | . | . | CATGHLLTGELFF | TGTGCCACCGGGCACCTACTCACCGGGGAGCTGTTTTTT
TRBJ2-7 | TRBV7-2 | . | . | CASSLFGYEQYF | TGTGCCAGCAGCTTATTCGGGTACGAGCAGTACTTC
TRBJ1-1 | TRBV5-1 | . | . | CASSLAQGNWMNTEAFF | TGCGCCAGCAGCTTGGCGCAGGGAAATTGGATGAACACTGAAGCTTTCTTT
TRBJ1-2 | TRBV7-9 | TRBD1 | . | CASRLNAPDRGVGYTF | TGTGCCAGCAGACTTAACGCCCCGGACAGGGGGGTTGGCTACACCTTC
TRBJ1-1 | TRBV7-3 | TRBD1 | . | CASSPQGQGLNTEAFF | TGTGCCAGCAGCCCACAAGGACAGGGCCTAAACACTGAAGCTTTCTTT
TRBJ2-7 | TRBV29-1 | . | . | CSAVGQVEGEQYF | TGCAGCGCCGTGGGGCAGGTGGAGGGAGAGCAGTACTTC
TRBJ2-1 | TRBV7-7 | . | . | CASSPGTHGGNEQFF | TGTGCCAGCAGCCCCGGGACACATGGGGGCAATGAGCAGTTCTTC
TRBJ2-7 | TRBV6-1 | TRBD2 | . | CASSEAPAGPYEQYF | TGTGCCAGCAGTGAAGCGCCAGCGGGACCTTACGAGCAGTACTTC
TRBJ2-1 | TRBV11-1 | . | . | CASSPGRAFNNEQFF | TGTGCCAGCAGCCCAGGGAGAGCCTTTAACAATGAGCAGTTCTTC
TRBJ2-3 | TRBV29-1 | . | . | CSVESGVVADTQYF | TGCAGCGTTGAATCGGGAGTGGTCGCAGATACGCAGTATTTT
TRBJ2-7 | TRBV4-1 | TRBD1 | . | CASSQLDRGNSYEQYF | TGCGCCAGCAGCCAACTGGACAGGGGAAACTCCTACGAGCAGTACTTC
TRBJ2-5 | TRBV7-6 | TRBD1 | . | CASSLVSGGEKTQYF | TGTGCCAGCAGCTTAGTTTCAGGGGGCGAGAAGACCCAGTACTTC
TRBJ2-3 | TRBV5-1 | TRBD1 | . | CASSKIQGAGDTQYF | TGCGCCAGCAGTAAGATACAGGGGGCTGGAGATACGCAGTATTTT
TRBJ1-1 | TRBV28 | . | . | CASSLVGPNTEAFF | TGTGCCAGCAGTTTGGTCGGGCCGAACACTGAAGCTTTCTTT
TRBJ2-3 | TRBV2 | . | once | CASSSTDTQYF | TGTGCCAGTTCTAGCACAGATACGCAGTATTTT
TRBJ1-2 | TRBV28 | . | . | CASRRINGFDGYTF | TGTGCCAGCAGGCGTATCAACGGATTCGACGGCTACACCTTC
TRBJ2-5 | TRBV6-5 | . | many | CASSSRNPGGGETQYF | TGTGCCAGCAGTTCCCGAAACCCGGGGGGCGGGGAGACCCAGTACTTC
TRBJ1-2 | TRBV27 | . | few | CASRTLSGYTF | TGTGCCAGCAGGACCTTAAGTGGCTACACCTTC
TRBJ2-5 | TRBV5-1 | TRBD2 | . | CASSLAGGQETQYF | TGCGCCAGCAGCCTAGCGGGAGGGCAAGAGACCCAGTACTTC
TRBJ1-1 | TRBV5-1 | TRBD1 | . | CASSRGQGGTEAFF | TGCGCCAGCAGCAGGGGACAGGGTGGCACTGAAGCTTTCTTT
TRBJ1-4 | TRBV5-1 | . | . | CASSQSRGGEKLFF | TGCGCCAGCAGCCAGAGCAGGGGAGGTGAAAAACTGTTTTTT
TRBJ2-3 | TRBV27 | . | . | CASGRSGTDTQYF | TGTGCCAGCGGCAGGAGTGGCACAGATACGCAGTATTTT
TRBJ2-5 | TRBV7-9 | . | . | CASSLGGAWAQETQYF | TGTGCCAGCAGCTTAGGGGGGGCTTGGGCCCAAGAGACCCAGTACTTC
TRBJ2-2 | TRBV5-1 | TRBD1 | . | CASSRDRGFSGELFF | TGCGCCAGCAGCCGGGACAGGGGATTCTCCGGGGAGCTGTTTTTT
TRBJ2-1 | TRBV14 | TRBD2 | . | CASSIFPGLGNEQFF | TGTGCCAGCAGCATTTTCCCGGGACTAGGAAATGAGCAGTTCTTC
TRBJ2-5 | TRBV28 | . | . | CASSFSLGREGGETQYF | TGTGCCAGCAGTTTTTCTTTGGGGAGGGAGGGGGGCGAGACCCAGTACTTC
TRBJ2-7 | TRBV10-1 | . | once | CASTSPESARRGYEQYF | TGCGCCAGCACCAGTCCCGAGTCGGCCAGAAGGGGGTACGAGCAGTACTTC
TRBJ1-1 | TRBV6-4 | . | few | CASSEQGLYTEAFF | TGTGCCAGCAGTGAACAGGGACTATACACTGAAGCTTTCTTT
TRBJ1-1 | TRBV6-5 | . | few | CASSYGGASSPEAFF | TGTGCCAGCAGTTACGGTGGGGCTTCGAGCCCTGAAGCTTTCTTT
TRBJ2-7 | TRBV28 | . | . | CASTWGGSYEQYF | TGTGCCAGCACCTGGGGCGGATCCTACGAGCAGTACTTC
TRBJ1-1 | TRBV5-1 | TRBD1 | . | CASSLADRDVPEAFF | TGCGCCAGCAGCTTGGCGGACAGGGATGTACCTGAAGCTTTCTTT